This T cell receptor beta chain stems from a study of blood T cell repertoires in COVID-19. The V end was cut by 3 bases, the J end by 8 bases, with 14 bases between. Germline V lookup: CDR1 MNHEY, CDR2 SMNVEV (reference sequence). This CDR3 spans 14 amino acids. Sequencing was performed with immunoSEQ multiplex PCR; in TCRdb, only in-frame clones are kept and a portion is missing. The data show approximately 240,000 clones, 75% to 95% seen once. The sample was PBMCs or T cells enriched from blood (not recorded which). V is TRBV27 and J is TRBJ2-4; no clear D gene. This receptor was taken from a woman aged 18-29 years who had recovered from COVID-19. In DNA form, the CDR3 reads TGTGCCAGCAGTTTGGCGGTATCAAGTGACATTCAGTACTTC. Protein: CASSLAVSSDIQYF.